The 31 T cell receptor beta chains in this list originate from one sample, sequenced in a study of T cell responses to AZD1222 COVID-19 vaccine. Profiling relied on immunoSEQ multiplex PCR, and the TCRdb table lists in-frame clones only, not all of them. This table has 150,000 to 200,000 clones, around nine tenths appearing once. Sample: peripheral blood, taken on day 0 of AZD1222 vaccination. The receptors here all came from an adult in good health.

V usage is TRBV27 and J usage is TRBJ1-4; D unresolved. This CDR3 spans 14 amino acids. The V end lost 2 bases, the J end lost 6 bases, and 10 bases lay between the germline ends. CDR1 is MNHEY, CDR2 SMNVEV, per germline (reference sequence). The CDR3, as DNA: TGTGCCAGCAGTTTAAGGGTTGGCGATGAAAAACTGTTTTTT. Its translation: CASSLRVGDEKLFF.

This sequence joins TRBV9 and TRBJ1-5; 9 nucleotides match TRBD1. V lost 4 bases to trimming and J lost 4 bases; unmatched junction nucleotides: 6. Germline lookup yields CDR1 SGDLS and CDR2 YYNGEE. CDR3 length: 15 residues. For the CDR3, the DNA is TGTGCCAGCAGCCCGCGGACAGGGGATAATCAGCCCCAGCATTTT. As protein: CASSPRTGDNQPQHF.

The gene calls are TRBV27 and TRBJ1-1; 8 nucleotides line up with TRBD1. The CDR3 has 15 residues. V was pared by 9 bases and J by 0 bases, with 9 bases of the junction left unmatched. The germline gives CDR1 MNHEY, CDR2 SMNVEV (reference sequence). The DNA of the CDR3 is TGTGCCAGTAAACAGGGGGGGACTATGAACACTGAAGCTTTCTTT. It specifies CASKQGGTMNTEAFF.

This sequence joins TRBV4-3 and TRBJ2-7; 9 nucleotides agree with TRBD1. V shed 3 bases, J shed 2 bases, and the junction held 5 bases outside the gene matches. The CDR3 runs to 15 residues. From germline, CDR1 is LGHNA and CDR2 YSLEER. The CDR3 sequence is CASSQGDRETYEQYF. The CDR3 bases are TGCGCCAGCAGCCAGGGGGACAGGGAAACCTACGAGCAGTACTTC.

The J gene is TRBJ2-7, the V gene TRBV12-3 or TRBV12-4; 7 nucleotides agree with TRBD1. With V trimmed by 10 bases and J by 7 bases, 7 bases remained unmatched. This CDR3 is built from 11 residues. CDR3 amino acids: CATRQGLEQYF. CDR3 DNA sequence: TGTGCCACCCGACAGGGTCTGGAGCAGTACTTC.

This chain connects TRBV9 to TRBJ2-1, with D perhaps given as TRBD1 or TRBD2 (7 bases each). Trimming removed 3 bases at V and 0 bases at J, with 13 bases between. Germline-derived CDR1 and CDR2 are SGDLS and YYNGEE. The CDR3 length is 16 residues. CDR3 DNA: TGTGCCAGCAGCGGGGAGGGGGCCCTCTCCTACAATGAGCAGTTCTTC. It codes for CASSGEGALSYNEQFF.

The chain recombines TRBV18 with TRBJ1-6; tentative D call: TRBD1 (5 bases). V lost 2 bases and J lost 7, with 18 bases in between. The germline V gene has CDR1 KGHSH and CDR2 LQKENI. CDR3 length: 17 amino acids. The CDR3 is CASSPNIPVGGNSPLHF. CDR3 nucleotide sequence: TGTGCCAGCTCACCAAATATTCCGGTGGGGGGAAATTCACCCCTCCACTTT.

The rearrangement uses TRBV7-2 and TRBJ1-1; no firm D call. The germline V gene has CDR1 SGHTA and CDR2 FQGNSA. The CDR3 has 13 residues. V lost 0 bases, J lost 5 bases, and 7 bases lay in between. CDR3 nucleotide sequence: TGTGCCAGCAGCTTAGCTTTTCAAACTGAAGCTTTCTTT. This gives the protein CASSLAFQTEAFF.

The CDR3 is CAISANERGVTTDTQYF. The DNA for the CDR3 is TGTGCCATCAGCGCAAATGAGCGGGGGGTCACCACAGATACGCAGTATTTT. The V call is TRBV10-3, the J call TRBJ2-3; 9 bases are a match to TRBD2. This CDR3 has 17 residues. Looked up from germline, CDR1 is ENHRY and CDR2 is SYGVKD. J lost 2 bases, V lost 6 bases, and 12 bases had no gene match.

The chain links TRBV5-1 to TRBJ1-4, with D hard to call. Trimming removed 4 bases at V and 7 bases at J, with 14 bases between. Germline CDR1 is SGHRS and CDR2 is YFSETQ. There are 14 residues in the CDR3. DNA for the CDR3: TGCGCCAGCAGCCTCACAGAAGGTAGTGAAAAACTGTTTTTT. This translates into CASSLTEGSEKLFF. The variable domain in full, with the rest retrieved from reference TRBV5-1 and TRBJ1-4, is KAGVTQTPRYLIKTRGQQVTLSCSPISGHRSVSWYQQTPGQGLQFLFEYFSETQRNKGNFPGRFSGRQFSNSRSEMNVSTLELGDSALYLCASSLTEGSEKLFFGSGTQLSVL.

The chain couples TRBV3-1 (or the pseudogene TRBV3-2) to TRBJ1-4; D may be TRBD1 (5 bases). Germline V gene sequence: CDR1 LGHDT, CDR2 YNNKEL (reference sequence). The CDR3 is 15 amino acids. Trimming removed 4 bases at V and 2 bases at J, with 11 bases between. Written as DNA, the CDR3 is TGTGCCAGCAGCCGTAGGGGTTTGACTAATGAAAAACTGTTTTTT. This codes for CASSRRGLTNEKLFF.

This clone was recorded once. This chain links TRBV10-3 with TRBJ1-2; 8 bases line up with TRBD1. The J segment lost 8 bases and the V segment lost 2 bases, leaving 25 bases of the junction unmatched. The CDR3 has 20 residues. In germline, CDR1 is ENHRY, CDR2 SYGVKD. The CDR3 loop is CAISEGLGAVRTGRQGGYTF. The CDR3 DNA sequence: TGTGCCATCAGTGAGGGGTTGGGCGCGGTGCGGACAGGGCGCCAGGGGGGCTACACCTTC.

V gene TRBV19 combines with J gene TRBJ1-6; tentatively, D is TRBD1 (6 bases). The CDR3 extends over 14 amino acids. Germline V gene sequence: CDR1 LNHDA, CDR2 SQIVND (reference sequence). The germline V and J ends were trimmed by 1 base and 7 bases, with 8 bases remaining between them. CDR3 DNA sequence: TGTGCCAGTAGTATAGTAGGGGGAAATTCACCCCTCCACTTT. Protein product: CASSIVGGNSPLHF.

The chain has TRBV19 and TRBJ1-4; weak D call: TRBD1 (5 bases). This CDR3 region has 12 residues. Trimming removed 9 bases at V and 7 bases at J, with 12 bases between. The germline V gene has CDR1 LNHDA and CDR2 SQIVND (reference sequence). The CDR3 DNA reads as TGTGCCAGCGGGGCGCTCGGTGAAAAACTGTTTTTT. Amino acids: CASGALGEKLFF.

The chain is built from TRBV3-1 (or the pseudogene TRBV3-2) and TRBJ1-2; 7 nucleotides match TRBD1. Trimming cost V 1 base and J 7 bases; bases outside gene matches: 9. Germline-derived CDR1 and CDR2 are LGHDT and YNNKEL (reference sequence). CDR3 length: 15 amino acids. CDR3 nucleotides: TGTGCCAGCAGCCAAGGGCAGGGGGTTAGTCCTGGCTACACCTTC. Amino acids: CASSQGQGVSPGYTF.

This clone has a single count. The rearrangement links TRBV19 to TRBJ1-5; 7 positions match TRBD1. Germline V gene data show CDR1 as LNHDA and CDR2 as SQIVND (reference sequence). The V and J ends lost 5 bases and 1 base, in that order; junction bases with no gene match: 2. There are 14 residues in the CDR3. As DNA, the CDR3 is TGTGCCAGTAGTGTGGACAGGAGCAATCAGCCCCAGCATTTT. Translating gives CASSVDRSNQPQHF.

DNA for the CDR3: TGTGCCAGCAGCTTAGCAGTCCAGGGATCGGCTGAAGCTTTCTTT. Translating gives CASSLAVQGSAEAFF. V gene TRBV11-1 combines with J gene TRBJ1-1, with a tentative D call TRBD1 (5 bases). Trimming cost V 0 bases and J 6 bases, with 14 bases left between them. This CDR3 contains 15 residues. The germline gives CDR1 SGHAT, CDR2 FQDESV (reference sequence).

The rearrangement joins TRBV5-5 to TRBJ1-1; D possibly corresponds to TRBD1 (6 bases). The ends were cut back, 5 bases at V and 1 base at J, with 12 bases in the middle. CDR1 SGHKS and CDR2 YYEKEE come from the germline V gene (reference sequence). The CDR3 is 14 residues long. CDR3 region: CASRRQEANTEAFF. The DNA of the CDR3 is TGTGCCAGCAGAAGACAGGAAGCGAACACTGAAGCTTTCTTT.

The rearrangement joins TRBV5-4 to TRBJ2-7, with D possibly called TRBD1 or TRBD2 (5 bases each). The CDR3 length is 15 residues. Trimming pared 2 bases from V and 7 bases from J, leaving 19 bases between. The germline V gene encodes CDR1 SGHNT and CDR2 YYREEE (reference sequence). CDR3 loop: CASSFMRVGDGEQYF. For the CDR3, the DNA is TGTGCCAGCAGCTTCATGCGGGTGGGGGATGGGGAGCAGTACTTC.

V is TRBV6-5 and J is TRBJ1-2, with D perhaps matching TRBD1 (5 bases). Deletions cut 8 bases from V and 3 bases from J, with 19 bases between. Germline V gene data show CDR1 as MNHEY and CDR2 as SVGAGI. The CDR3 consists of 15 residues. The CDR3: CASVIPSEGYYGYTF. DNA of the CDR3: TGTGCCAGCGTGATCCCCTCTGAGGGGTACTATGGCTACACCTTC.

Here the CDR3 DNA reads TGTGCCAGCAGAATCCCGGGACAGGCCACCGGGGAGCTGTTTTTT. Protein sequence: CASRIPGQATGELFF. This chain links TRBV6-5 with TRBJ2-2; 8 bases are shared with TRBD1. This CDR3 is 15 amino acids long. Per germline, CDR1 MNHEY and CDR2 SVGAGI. Unmatched junction bases numbered 7, after V lost 6 bases and J lost 4 bases.

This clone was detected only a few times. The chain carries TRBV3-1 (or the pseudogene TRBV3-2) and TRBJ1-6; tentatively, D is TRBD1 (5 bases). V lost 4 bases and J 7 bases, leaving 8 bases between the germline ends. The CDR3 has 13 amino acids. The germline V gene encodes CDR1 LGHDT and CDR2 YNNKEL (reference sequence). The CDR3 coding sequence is TGTGCCAGCAGCCGTCGACAGAATTCACCCCTCCACTTT. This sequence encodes CASSRRQNSPLHF.

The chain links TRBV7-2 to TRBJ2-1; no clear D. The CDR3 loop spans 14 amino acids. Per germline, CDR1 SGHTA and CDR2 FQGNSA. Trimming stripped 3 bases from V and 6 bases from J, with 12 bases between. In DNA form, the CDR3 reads TGTGCCAGCAGCTTGATGGACGTGAGCAATGAGCAGTTCTTC. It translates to CASSLMDVSNEQFF. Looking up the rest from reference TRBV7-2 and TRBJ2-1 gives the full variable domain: GAGVSQSPSNKVTEKGKDVELRCDPISGHTALYWYRQSLGQGLEFLIYFQGNSAPDKSGLPSDRFSAERTGGSVSTLTIQRTQQEDSAVYLCASSLMDVSNEQFFGPGTRLTVL.

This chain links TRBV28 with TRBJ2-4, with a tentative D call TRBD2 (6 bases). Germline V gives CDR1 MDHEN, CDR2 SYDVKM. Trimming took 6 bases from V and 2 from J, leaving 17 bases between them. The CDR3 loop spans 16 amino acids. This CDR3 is CASSPTGTGTKNIQYF. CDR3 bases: TGTGCCAGCAGCCCGACTGGGACTGGGACCAAAAACATTCAGTACTTC.

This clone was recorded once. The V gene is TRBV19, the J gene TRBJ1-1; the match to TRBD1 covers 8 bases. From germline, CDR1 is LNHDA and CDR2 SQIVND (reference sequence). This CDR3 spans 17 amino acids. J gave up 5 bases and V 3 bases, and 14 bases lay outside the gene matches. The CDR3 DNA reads TGTGCCAGTAGTATTTACTCGTCAGGGGGCCGGGGGACTGAAGCTTTCTTT. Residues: CASSIYSSGGRGTEAFF.

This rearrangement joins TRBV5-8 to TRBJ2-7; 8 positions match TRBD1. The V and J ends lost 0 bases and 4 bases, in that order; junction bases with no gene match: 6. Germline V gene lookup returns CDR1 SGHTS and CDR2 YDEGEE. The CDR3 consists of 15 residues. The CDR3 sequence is CASSLEAGGGYEQYF. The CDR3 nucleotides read TGTGCCAGCAGCTTGGAGGCAGGGGGCGGGTACGAGCAGTACTTC.

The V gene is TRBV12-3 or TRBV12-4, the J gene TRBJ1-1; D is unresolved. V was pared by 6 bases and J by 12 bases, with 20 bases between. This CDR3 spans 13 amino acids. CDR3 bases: TGTGCCAGCAGCCCGGTTACAGCCGGTAACCCTTTCTTT. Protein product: CASSPVTAGNPFF.

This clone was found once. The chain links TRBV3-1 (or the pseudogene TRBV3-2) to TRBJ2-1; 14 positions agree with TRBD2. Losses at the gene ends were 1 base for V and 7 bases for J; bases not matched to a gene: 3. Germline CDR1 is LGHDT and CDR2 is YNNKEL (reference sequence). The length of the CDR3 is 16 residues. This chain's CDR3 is CASSQGLAGGSNEQFF. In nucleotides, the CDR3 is TGTGCCAGCAGCCAAGGACTAGCGGGGGGGAGTAATGAGCAGTTCTTC.

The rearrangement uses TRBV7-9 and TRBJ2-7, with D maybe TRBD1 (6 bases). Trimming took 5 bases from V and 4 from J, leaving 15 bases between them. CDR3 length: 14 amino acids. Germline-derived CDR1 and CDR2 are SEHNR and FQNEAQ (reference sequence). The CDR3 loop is CASSHRVQAYEQYF. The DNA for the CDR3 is TGTGCCAGCAGCCACAGGGTCCAGGCGTACGAGCAGTACTTC.

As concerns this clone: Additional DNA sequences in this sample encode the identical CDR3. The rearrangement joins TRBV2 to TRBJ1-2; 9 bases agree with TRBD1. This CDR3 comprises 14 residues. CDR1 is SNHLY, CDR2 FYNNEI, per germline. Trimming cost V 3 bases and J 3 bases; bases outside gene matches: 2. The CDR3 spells CASSEDRGDYGYTF. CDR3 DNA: TGTGCCAGCAGTGAGGACAGGGGCGACTATGGCTACACCTTC.

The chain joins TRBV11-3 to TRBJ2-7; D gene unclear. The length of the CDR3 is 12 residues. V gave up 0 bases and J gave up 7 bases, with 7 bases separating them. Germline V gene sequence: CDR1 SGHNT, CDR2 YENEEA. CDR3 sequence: CASSLDGREQYF. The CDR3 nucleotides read TGTGCCAGCAGCTTAGATGGGCGGGAGCAGTACTTC. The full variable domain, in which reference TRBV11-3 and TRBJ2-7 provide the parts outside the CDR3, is EAGVVQSPRYKIIEKKQPVAFWCNPISGHNTLYWYLQNLGQGPELLIRYENEEAVDDSQLPKDRFSAERLKGVDSTLKIQPAELGDSAVYLCASSLDGREQYFGPGTRLTVT.